One and the same sample provided the 8 T cell receptor beta chains below, sequenced in a study of T cells in Graves' hyperthyroidism and ophthalmopathy. RNA transcripts provided the source from which TCR beta CDR3 regions were amplified. With the HTBI primer set, the TCR CDR3 went through a first round of RT-PCR. MiXCR, applied by TCRdb to the multiplex PCR reads, yields one record per CDR3 protein. The sample yields roughly 600,000 distinct CDR3 sequences, roughly 15% seen once. The sample was blood. Source of these receptors: a woman aged 50 to 60 with Graves' ophthalmopathy.

Ten or more counts support this clonotype. The chain has TRBV6-2 or TRBV6-3 and TRBJ2-7, with TRBD2 identical over 7 bases. The CDR3 covers 15 residues. The V gene end was trimmed by 2 bases and the J gene end by 2 bases; junction bases not matched to a gene: 6. Per germline, CDR1 MNHEY and CDR2 SVGEGT. CDR3 coding DNA: TGTGCCAGCAGTTACCGCCCGGGACTAACCTACGAGCAGTACTTC. This codes for CASSYRPGLTYEQYF.

J is TRBJ2-3 and V is TRBV19, with TRBD2 matching over 12 bases. The CDR3 runs 18 residues. V was pared by 4 bases and J by 6 bases, with 14 bases of the junction left unmatched. In germline, CDR1 is LNHDA, CDR2 SQIVND (reference sequence). The CDR3 loop reads CASSTPTSGGTSPDTQYF. For the CDR3, the DNA is TGTGCCAGTAGTACTCCGACTAGCGGGGGAACGTCCCCCGATACGCAGTATTTT.

This clonotype was detected ten times or more. This chain connects TRBV27 to TRBJ2-1, with TRBD2 matching over 12 bases. After removal of 5 bases from V and 7 bases from J, the junction contained 12 bases not matched to a gene. Germline values: CDR1 MNHEY, CDR2 SMNVEV (reference sequence). The CDR3 is 17 residues long. CDR3 coding DNA: TGTGCCAGCAGTCCCTACTTTCTACTAGCGGGAGGAAATGAGCAGTTCTTC. Translated: CASSPYFLLAGGNEQFF.

This clonotype was counted only a few times. The gene calls are TRBV29-1 and TRBJ2-5; 7 positions match TRBD2. V lost 5 bases to trimming and J lost 1 base; unmatched junction nucleotides: 1. Germline V gene sequence: CDR1 SQVTM, CDR2 ANQGSEA. The CDR3 length is 12 residues. CDR3: CSVSGAQETQYF. CDR3 nucleotide sequence: TGCAGCGTTAGCGGGGCCCAAGAGACCCAGTACTTC.

This clonotype was seen many times. The chain employs TRBV28 and TRBJ2-5; 7 nucleotides line up with TRBD2. CDR3 length equals 16 residues. Germline values: CDR1 MDHEN, CDR2 SYDVKM. Unmatched junction bases numbered 13, after V lost 4 bases and J lost 5 bases. The CDR3 here is CASSSPSGGGMETQYF. CDR3 in DNA: TGTGCCAGCAGTTCCCCCTCCGGCGGGGGAATGGAGACCCAGTACTTC. Full variable domain (rest looked up from reference TRBV28 and TRBJ2-5): DVKVTQSSRYLVKRTGEKVFLECVQDMDHENMFWYRQDPGLGLRLIYFSYDVKMKEKGDIPEGYSVSREKKERFSLILESASTNQTSMYLCASSSPSGGGMETQYFGPGTRLLVL.

This clonotype was detected ten times or more. The CDR3 nucleotides are TGCAGTGCTAGAGCGCGTGAGGCAGGGGGAAGCTATGGCTACACCTTC. As protein: CSARAREAGGSYGYTF. This rearrangement joins TRBV20-1 to TRBJ1-2; 7 nucleotides align to TRBD1. V was pared by 1 base and J by 4 bases, with 12 bases of the junction left unmatched. Germline CDR1 is DFQATT and CDR2 is SNEGSKA (reference sequence). The CDR3 covers 16 residues.

This clonotype has only one observation. The rearrangement joins TRBV9 to TRBJ1-4; 8 bases agree with TRBD1. The CDR3 runs 15 residues. Germline CDR1 SGDLS, CDR2 YYNGEE. Germline trimming cut 3 bases from V and 6 bases from J; bases unmatched to any gene: 7. The CDR3 is CASSEQGGIDEKLFF. The CDR3 DNA is TGTGCCAGCAGCGAACAGGGGGGTATAGATGAAAAACTGTTTTTT.

Details on this clonotype: Being one base from a much bigger clone, this may be a read error. The chain links TRBV28 to TRBJ2-3; weak D call: TRBD2 (6 bases). The CDR3 totals 12 residues. The germline V gene has CDR1 MDHEN and CDR2 SYDVKM. Trimming took off 6 bases at V and 4 bases at J, with 8 bases between the two ends. The CDR3 region has the DNA TGTGCCAGCAGGTCTAGCGCAGATACGCAGTATTTT. It codes for CASRSSADTQYF. Full variable domain (rest looked up from reference TRBV28 and TRBJ2-3): DVKVTQSSRYLVKRTGEKVFLECVQDMDHENMFWYRQDPGLGLRLIYFSYDVKMKEKGDIPEGYSVSREKKERFSLILESASTNQTSMYLCASRSSADTQYFGPGTRLTVL.